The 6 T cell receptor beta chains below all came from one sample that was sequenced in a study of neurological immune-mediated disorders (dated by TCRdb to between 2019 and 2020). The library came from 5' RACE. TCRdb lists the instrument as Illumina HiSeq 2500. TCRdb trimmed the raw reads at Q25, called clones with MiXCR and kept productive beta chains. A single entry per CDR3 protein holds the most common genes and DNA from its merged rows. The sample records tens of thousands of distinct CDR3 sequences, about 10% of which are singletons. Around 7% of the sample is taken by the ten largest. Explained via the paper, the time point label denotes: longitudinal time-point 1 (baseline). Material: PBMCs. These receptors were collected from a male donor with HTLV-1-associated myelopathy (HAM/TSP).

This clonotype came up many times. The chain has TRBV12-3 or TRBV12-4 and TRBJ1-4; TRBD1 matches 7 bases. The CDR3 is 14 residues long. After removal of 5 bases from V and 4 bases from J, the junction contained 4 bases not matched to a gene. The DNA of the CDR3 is TGTGCCAGCAGTGGTGACAGGGATAATGAAAAACTGTTTTTT. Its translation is CASSGDRDNEKLFF.

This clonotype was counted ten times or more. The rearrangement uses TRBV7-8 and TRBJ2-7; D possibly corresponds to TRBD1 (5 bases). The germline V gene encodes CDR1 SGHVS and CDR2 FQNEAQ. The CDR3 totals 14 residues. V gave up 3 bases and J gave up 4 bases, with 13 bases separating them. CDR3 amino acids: CASSLRQGPYEQYF. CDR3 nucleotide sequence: TGTGCCAGCAGCTTGCGCCAGGGCCCATACGAGCAGTACTTC.

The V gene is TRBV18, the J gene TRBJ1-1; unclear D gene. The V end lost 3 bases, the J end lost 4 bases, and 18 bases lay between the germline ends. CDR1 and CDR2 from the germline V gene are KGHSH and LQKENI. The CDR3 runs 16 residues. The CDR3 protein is CASSPREAPSGTEAFF. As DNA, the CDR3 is TGTGCCAGCTCACCCCGGGAGGCCCCAAGTGGCACTGAAGCTTTCTTT. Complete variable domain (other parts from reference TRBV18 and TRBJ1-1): NAGVMQNPRHLVRRRGQEARLRCSPMKGHSHVYWYRQLPEEGLKFMVYLQKENIIDESGMPKERFSAEFPKEGPSILRIQQVVRGDSAAYFCASSPREAPSGTEAFFGQGTRLTVV.

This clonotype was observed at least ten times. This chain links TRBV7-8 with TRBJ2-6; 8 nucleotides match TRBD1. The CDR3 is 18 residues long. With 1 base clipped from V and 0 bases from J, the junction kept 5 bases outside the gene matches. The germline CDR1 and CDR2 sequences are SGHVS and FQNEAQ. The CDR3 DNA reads TGTGCCAGCAGCTTAGAGACAGGGGCCCACTCTGGGGCCAACGTCCTGACTTTC. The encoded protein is CASSLETGAHSGANVLTF.

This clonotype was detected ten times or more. This chain's CDR3 is CASSFAGSTDTQYF. CDR3 DNA sequence: TGTGCCAGCAGCTTTGCGGGGAGCACAGATACGCAGTATTTT. The J gene is TRBJ2-3, the V gene TRBV7-2; tentatively, D is TRBD2 (6 bases). This CDR3 has 14 amino acids. Deletions cut 3 bases from V and 0 bases from J, with 7 bases between. The V gene's germline CDR1 is SGHTA and CDR2 FQGNSA.

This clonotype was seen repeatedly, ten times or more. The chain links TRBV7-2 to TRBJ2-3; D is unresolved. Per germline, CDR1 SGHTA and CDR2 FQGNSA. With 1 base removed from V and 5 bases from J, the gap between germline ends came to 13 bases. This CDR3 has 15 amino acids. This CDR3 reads CASSLGLGGGDTQYF. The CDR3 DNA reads TGTGCCAGCAGCTTAGGTCTCGGCGGTGGAGATACGCAGTATTTT.